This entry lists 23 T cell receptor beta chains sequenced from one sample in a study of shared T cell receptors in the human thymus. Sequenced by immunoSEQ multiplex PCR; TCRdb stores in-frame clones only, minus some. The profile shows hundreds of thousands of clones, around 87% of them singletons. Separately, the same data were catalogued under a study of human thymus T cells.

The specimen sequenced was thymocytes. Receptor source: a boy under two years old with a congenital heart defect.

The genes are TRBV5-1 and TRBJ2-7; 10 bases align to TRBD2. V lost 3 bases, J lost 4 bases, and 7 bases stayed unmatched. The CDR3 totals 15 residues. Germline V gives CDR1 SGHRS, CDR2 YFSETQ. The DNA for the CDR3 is TGCGCCAGCAGCTCCAAGCGGGGGGGCCTTTACGAGCAGTACTTC. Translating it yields CASSSKRGGLYEQYF.

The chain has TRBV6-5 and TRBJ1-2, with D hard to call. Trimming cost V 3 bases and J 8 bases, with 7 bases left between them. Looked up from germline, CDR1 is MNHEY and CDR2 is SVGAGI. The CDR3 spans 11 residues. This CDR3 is CASSYAGGYTF. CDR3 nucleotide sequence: TGTGCCAGCAGTTATGCGGGGGGCTACACCTTC.

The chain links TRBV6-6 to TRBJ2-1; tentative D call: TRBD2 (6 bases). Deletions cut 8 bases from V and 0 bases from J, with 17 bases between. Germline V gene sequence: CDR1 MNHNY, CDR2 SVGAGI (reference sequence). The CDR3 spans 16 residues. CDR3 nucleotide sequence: TGTGCCAGCGTACCGGGCGGGGTGAGCTCCTACAATGAGCAGTTCTTC. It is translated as CASVPGGVSSYNEQFF.

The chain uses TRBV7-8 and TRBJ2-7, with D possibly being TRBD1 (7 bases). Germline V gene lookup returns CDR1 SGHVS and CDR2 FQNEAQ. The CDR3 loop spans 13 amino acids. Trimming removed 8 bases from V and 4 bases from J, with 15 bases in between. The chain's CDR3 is CASLQGGRYEQYF. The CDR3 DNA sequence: TGTGCCAGCCTCCAGGGGGGAAGGTACGAGCAGTACTTC.

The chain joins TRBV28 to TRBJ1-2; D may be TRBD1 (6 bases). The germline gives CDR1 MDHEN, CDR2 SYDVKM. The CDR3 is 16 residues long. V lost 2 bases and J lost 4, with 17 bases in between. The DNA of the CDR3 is TGTGCCAGCAGTTTAGAGGGCAGGGGATGGGGCTATGGCTACACCTTC. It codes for CASSLEGRGWGYGYTF.

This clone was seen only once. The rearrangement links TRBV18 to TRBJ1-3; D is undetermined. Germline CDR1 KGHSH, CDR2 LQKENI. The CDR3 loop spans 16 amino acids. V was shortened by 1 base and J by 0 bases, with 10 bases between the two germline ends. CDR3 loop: CASSPRSGYSGNTIYF. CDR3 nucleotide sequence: TGTGCCAGCTCACCACGGTCAGGATACTCTGGAAACACCATATATTTT.

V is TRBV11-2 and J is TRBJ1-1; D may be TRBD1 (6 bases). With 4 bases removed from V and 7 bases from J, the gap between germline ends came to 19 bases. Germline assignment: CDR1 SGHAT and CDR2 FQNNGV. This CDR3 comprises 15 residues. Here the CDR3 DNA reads TGTGCCAGCAGCTCCCCGGGACACATCTACAATGAAGCTTTCTTT. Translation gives CASSSPGHIYNEAFF.

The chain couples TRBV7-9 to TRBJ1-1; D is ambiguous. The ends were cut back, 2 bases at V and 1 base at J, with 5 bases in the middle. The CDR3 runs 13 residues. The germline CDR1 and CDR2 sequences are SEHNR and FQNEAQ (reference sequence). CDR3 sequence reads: CASSLYGNTEAFF. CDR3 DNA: TGTGCCAGCAGCTTATACGGGAACACTGAAGCTTTCTTT.

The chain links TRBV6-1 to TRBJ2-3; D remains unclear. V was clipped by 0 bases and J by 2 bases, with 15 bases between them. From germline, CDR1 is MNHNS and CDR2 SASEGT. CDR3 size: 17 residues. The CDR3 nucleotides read TGTGCCAGCAGTGAAGCGAGGCGGCTAGACTTCACAGATACGCAGTATTTT. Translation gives CASSEARRLDFTDTQYF.

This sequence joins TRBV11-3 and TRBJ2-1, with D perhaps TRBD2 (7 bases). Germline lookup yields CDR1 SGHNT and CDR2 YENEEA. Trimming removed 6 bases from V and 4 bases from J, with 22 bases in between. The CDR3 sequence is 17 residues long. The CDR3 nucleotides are TGTGCCAGCAGTTTTTCCTTTAGGGGGGGACAATACAATGAGCAGTTCTTC. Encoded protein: CASSFSFRGGQYNEQFF.

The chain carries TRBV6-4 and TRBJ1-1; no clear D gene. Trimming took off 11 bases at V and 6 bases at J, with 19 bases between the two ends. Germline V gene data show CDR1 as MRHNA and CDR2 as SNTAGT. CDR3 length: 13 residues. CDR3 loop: CASRGEENSEAFF. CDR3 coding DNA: TGTGCCTCCCGTGGGGAGGAGAATTCTGAAGCTTTCTTT.

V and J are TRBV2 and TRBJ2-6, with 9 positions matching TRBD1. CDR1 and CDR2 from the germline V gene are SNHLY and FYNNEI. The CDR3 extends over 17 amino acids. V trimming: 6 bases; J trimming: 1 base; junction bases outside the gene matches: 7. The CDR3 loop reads CASRGPGTGSGANVLTF. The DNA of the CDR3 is TGTGCCAGCAGGGGTCCCGGGACAGGGTCTGGGGCCAACGTCCTGACTTTC.

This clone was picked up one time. In nucleotides, the CDR3 is TGTGCCAGCAGCTGGGGACAGGCATTTAACTATGGCTACACCTTC. Its protein is CASSWGQAFNYGYTF. The J gene is TRBJ1-2, the V gene TRBV7-9; 8 bases align to TRBD1. Losses at the gene ends were 4 bases for V and 1 base for J; bases not matched to a gene: 5. The CDR3 is 15 residues long. CDR1 is SEHNR and CDR2 is FQNEAQ in the germline V gene (reference sequence).

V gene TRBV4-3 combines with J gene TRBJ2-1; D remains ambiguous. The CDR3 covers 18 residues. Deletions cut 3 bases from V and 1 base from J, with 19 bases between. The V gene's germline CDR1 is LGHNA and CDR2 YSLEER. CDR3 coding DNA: TGCGCCAGCAGCCATCACCTAGTCCACTTAGATTCCTACAATGAGCAGTTCTTC. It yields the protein CASSHHLVHLDSYNEQFF.

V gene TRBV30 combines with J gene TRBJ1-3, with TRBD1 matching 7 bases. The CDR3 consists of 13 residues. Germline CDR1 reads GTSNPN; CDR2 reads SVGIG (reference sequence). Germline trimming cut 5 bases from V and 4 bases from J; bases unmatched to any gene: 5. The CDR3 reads CAWDRERGNTIYF. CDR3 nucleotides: TGTGCCTGGGACAGGGAACGGGGAAACACCATATATTTT.

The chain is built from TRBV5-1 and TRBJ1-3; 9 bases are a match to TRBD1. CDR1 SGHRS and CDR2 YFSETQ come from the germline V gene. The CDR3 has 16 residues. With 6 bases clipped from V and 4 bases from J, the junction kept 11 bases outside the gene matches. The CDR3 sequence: CASKNGTGPLGNTIYF. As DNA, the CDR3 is TGCGCCAGCAAGAACGGGACAGGGCCTTTAGGAAACACCATATATTTT.

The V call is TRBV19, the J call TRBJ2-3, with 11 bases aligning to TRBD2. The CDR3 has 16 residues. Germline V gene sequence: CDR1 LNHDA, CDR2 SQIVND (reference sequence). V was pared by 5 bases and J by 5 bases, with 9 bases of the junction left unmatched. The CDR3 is CASSLYTSGSRDTQYF. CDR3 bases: TGTGCCAGTAGTCTCTACACTAGCGGGAGTAGAGATACGCAGTATTTT.

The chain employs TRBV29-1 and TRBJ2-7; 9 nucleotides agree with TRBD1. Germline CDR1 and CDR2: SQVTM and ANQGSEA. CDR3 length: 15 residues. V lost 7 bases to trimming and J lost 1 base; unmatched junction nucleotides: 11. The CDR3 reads CSAALPGQGSYEQYF. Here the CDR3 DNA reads TGCAGCGCGGCCCTCCCGGGACAGGGATCCTACGAGCAGTACTTC.

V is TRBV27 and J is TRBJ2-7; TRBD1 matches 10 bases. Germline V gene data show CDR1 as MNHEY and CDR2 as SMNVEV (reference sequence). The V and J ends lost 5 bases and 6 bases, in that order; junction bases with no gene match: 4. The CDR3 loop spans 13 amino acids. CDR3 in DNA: TGTGCCAGCAGTCCAGGACAGGGGGTCGAGCAGTACTTC. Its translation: CASSPGQGVEQYF.

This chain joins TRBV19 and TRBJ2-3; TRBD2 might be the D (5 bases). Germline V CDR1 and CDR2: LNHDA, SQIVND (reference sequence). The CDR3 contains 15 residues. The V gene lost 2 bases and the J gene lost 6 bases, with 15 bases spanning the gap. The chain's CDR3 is CASSIRASKEDTQYF. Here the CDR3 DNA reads TGTGCCAGTAGTATAAGGGCTAGCAAGGAGGATACGCAGTATTTT.

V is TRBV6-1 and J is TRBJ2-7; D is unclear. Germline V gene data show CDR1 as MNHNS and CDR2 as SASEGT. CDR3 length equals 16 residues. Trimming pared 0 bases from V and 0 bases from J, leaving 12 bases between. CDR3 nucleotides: TGTGCCAGCAGTGAAGCGGTTTCTAACCCCTCCTACGAGCAGTACTTC. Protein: CASSEAVSNPSYEQYF.

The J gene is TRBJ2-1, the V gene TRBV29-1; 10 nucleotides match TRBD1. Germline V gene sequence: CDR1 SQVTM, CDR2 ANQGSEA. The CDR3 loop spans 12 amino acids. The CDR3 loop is CSVGTGDNEQFF. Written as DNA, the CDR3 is TGCAGTGTGGGGACAGGGGACAATGAGCAGTTCTTC.

The CDR3 protein is CASSFPSEETQYF. The CDR3 region has the DNA TGTGCCAGCAGCTTTCCATCGGAAGAGACCCAGTACTTC. This rearrangement joins TRBV7-7 to TRBJ2-5; D ambiguous. CDR1 is SSHAT and CDR2 is FNYEAQ in the germline V gene (reference sequence). The ends were cut back, 3 bases at V and 3 bases at J, with 8 bases in the middle. The CDR3 is made up of 13 amino acids. Combining the CDR3 with reference TRBV7-7 and TRBJ2-5 gives the whole variable domain GAGVSQSPRYKVTKRGQDVTLRCDPISSHATLYWYQQALGQGPEFLTYFNYEAQPDKSGLPSDRFSAERPEGSISTLTIQRTEQRDSAMYRCASSFPSEETQYFGPGTRLLVL.